Listed below are T cell receptor beta chains from one sample, sequenced in a study of Ad26.COV2.S vaccination and SARS-CoV-2 variants. Using immunoSEQ multiplex PCR, the repertoire was profiled, and TCRdb retains in-frame clones only, with some absent. The sample has hundreds of thousands of clones, 88% seen once. The specimen comprised peripheral blood, sampled in a trial of Ad26.COV2.S vaccine versus placebo. The receptors were gathered from a person between 18 and 59 years old who received the Ad26.COV2.S COVID-19 vaccine or a placebo. Both conserved end residues are part of each CDR3. Each record gives: D gene, J gene, clone size, V gene, CDR3 DNA, CDR3 protein. A D gene is named only where the DNA matches it firmly. Clone size is shown for a subset of rows, as once, few, many or a class of expanded clone.

d_call: TRBD1
j_call: TRBJ2-4
clone_size: .
v_call: TRBV28
cdr3_nt: TGTGCCAGCAGTCCGCCCGGGACAGGTGTCGTTCCCACCGCCTTAAACATTCAGTACTTC
cdr3_aa: CASSPPGTGVVPTALNIQYF

d_call: .
j_call: TRBJ1-2
clone_size: .
v_call: TRBV6-5
cdr3_nt: TGTGCCAGCAGACAGGGTGGCTATGGCTACACCTTC
cdr3_aa: CASRQGGYGYTF

d_call: .
j_call: TRBJ1-5
clone_size: .
v_call: TRBV1
cdr3_nt: TGCACCAGCAGCCTCCTCGAGCCAGACAGGGGGGATCAGCCCCAGCATTTT
cdr3_aa: CTSSLLEPDRGDQPQHF

d_call: TRBD1
j_call: TRBJ1-1
clone_size: once
v_call: TRBV7-3
cdr3_nt: TGTGCCAGCAGCTCAGGGGGTCGGACTGAAGCTTTCTTT
cdr3_aa: CASSSGGRTEAFF

d_call: .
j_call: TRBJ2-3
clone_size: .
v_call: TRBV4-3
cdr3_nt: TGCGCCAGCAGCCTTCAGGGGGGGGTAGATACGCAGTATTTT
cdr3_aa: CASSLQGGVDTQYF

d_call: .
j_call: TRBJ1-1
clone_size: .
v_call: TRBV6-1
cdr3_nt: TGTGCCAGCAGTGAAGCTTGGAGGGGCTCTGAAGCTTTCTTT
cdr3_aa: CASSEAWRGSEAFF

d_call: .
j_call: TRBJ2-5
clone_size: .
v_call: TRBV30
cdr3_nt: TGTGCCTGGAGTCCATCGACCAGGGAGACCCAGTACTTC
cdr3_aa: CAWSPSTRETQYF

d_call: TRBD2
j_call: TRBJ2-1
clone_size: few
v_call: TRBV6-6
cdr3_nt: TGTGCCAGCGGTAGCGGGGGAGGATGGAATGAGCAGTTCTTC
cdr3_aa: CASGSGGGWNEQFF

d_call: .
j_call: TRBJ1-1
clone_size: .
v_call: TRBV6-5
cdr3_nt: TGTGCCAGCAGTTACTCGGGCAGAAACACTGAAGCTTTCTTT
cdr3_aa: CASSYSGRNTEAFF

d_call: .
j_call: TRBJ2-7
clone_size: few
v_call: TRBV7-3
cdr3_nt: TGTGCCAGCAGCTTAGGCTCCGTAAGCTCCTACGAGCAGTACTTC
cdr3_aa: CASSLGSVSSYEQYF

d_call: .
j_call: TRBJ2-1
clone_size: .
v_call: TRBV4-2
cdr3_nt: TGTGCCCCCGAAGTTGGAGATGAGCAGTTCTTC
cdr3_aa: CAPEVGDEQFF

d_call: .
j_call: TRBJ2-2
clone_size: .
v_call: TRBV7-2
cdr3_nt: TGTGCCAGCAGCTTAGTGACTAGATCGACCGGGGAGCTGTTTTTT
cdr3_aa: CASSLVTRSTGELFF

d_call: TRBD1
j_call: TRBJ1-1
clone_size: once
v_call: TRBV10-3
cdr3_nt: TGTGCCACCACCAGGGACAGACTAAACACTGAAGCTTTCTTT
cdr3_aa: CATTRDRLNTEAFF

d_call: TRBD1
j_call: TRBJ2-5
clone_size: .
v_call: TRBV5-6
cdr3_nt: TGTGCCAGCAGCTTGGGGGCCGGGACAGTGGGAGAGGCCCAGTACTTC
cdr3_aa: CASSLGAGTVGEAQYF

d_call: .
j_call: TRBJ2-6
clone_size: .
v_call: TRBV6-2/TRBV6-3
cdr3_nt: TGTGCCAGCAGTTATAGGGGATCTGGGGCCAACGTCCTGACTTTC
cdr3_aa: CASSYRGSGANVLTF

d_call: .
j_call: TRBJ2-3
clone_size: .
v_call: TRBV28
cdr3_nt: TGTGCCAGCAGCTCACCGGAACTAGAGGTAGATACGCAGTATTTT
cdr3_aa: CASSSPELEVDTQYF

d_call: .
j_call: TRBJ2-1
clone_size: .
v_call: TRBV28
cdr3_nt: TGTGCCAGCACCGACCTTCCGGAGAGCTCCTACAATGAGCAGTTCTTC
cdr3_aa: CASTDLPESSYNEQFF

d_call: .
j_call: TRBJ2-2
clone_size: .
v_call: TRBV10-3
cdr3_nt: TGTGCCATCTCCCGCACTCTGGGCCCACAGGGTTCGGTCACCGGGGAGCTGTTTTTT
cdr3_aa: CAISRTLGPQGSVTGELFF

d_call: .
j_call: TRBJ1-1
clone_size: once
v_call: TRBV10-3
cdr3_nt: TGTGCCATCAAGCGGGGAGGGGACACTGAAGCTTTCTTT
cdr3_aa: CAIKRGGDTEAFF

d_call: TRBD1
j_call: TRBJ1-4
clone_size: .
v_call: TRBV28
cdr3_nt: TGTGCCAGCAGTTTGACAGGGGATAATGAAAAACTGTTTTTT
cdr3_aa: CASSLTGDNEKLFF

d_call: .
j_call: TRBJ1-5
clone_size: .
v_call: TRBV19
cdr3_nt: TGTGCCAGTAAAATGGGCGTCAGAACCAATCAGCCCCAGCATTTT
cdr3_aa: CASKMGVRTNQPQHF

d_call: .
j_call: TRBJ1-2
clone_size: .
v_call: TRBV7-8
cdr3_nt: TGTGCCAGCAGCTTTGACAGGAACTATGGCTACACCTTC
cdr3_aa: CASSFDRNYGYTF

d_call: TRBD1
j_call: TRBJ1-5
clone_size: .
v_call: TRBV28
cdr3_nt: TGTGCCAGCCCCTCTTATCCGGGACAGGGGCCGGATCAGCCCCAGCATTTT
cdr3_aa: CASPSYPGQGPDQPQHF

d_call: .
j_call: TRBJ1-4
clone_size: once
v_call: TRBV30
cdr3_nt: TGTGCCTGGACCTACCCCCCTGTGGGGGCCTCCAAGGGATGGAATGAAAAACTGTTTTTT
cdr3_aa: CAWTYPPVGASKGWNEKLFF

d_call: .
j_call: TRBJ1-2
clone_size: .
v_call: TRBV5-4
cdr3_nt: TGTGCCAGCAGCTTGGCGGGGATTGAGGGGAATGGCTACACCTTC
cdr3_aa: CASSLAGIEGNGYTF

d_call: .
j_call: TRBJ1-1
clone_size: .
v_call: TRBV11-3
cdr3_nt: TGTGCCAGCAGCTTAGGTCAGAACACTGAAGCTTTCTTT
cdr3_aa: CASSLGQNTEAFF

d_call: .
j_call: TRBJ1-5
clone_size: .
v_call: TRBV7-2
cdr3_nt: TGTGCCAGCAGCTTAGGGAGAAATCAGCCCCAGCATTTT
cdr3_aa: CASSLGRNQPQHF

d_call: TRBD1
j_call: TRBJ1-1
clone_size: .
v_call: TRBV6-2/TRBV6-3
cdr3_nt: TGTGCCAGCAGTTCACAGGGGAATGGGCGTGACACTGAAGCTTTCTTT
cdr3_aa: CASSSQGNGRDTEAFF

d_call: .
j_call: TRBJ1-5
clone_size: .
v_call: TRBV2
cdr3_nt: TGTGCCAGCAGAAAGGACAGCCGGAACAATCAGCCCCAGCATTTT
cdr3_aa: CASRKDSRNNQPQHF

d_call: .
j_call: TRBJ1-1
clone_size: .
v_call: TRBV7-9
cdr3_nt: TGTGCCAGCAGCTTAGGAGTTTGGGGGCGCGAAGCTTTCTTT
cdr3_aa: CASSLGVWGREAFF

d_call: .
j_call: TRBJ2-1
clone_size: .
v_call: TRBV29-1
cdr3_nt: TGCAGCGCCACTGTCCCGGGAACTTACAATGAGCAGTTCTTC
cdr3_aa: CSATVPGTYNEQFF

d_call: .
j_call: TRBJ1-5
clone_size: .
v_call: TRBV2
cdr3_nt: TGTGCCAGCAGTGACAGGCAAGCTCAGCCCCAGCATTTT
cdr3_aa: CASSDRQAQPQHF

d_call: .
j_call: TRBJ2-7
clone_size: few
v_call: TRBV29-1
cdr3_nt: TGCAGCGTTGAAGTAAGGAGCTACGAGCAGTACTTC
cdr3_aa: CSVEVRSYEQYF

d_call: TRBD1
j_call: TRBJ1-2
clone_size: .
v_call: TRBV4-3
cdr3_nt: TGCGCCAGCAGCCAAGGCCGGGACAGGGTAAGGTTGAGAATCTCTGGCTACACCTTC
cdr3_aa: CASSQGRDRVRLRISGYTF

d_call: .
j_call: TRBJ1-5
clone_size: once
v_call: TRBV5-6
cdr3_nt: TGTGCCAGCAGCTTGATAGGTAATCAGCCCCAGCATTTT
cdr3_aa: CASSLIGNQPQHF

d_call: .
j_call: TRBJ1-5
clone_size: .
v_call: TRBV20-1
cdr3_nt: TGCAGTGCTAGTAGGGAACGGGGGCATAAGCCCCAGCATTTT
cdr3_aa: CSASRERGHKPQHF

d_call: .
j_call: TRBJ2-2
clone_size: .
v_call: TRBV18
cdr3_nt: TGTGCCAGCTCACGACAGAGTTTGAACACCGGGGAGCTGTTTTTT
cdr3_aa: CASSRQSLNTGELFF

d_call: TRBD2
j_call: TRBJ2-3
clone_size: .
v_call: TRBV5-1
cdr3_nt: TGCGCCAGCAGCCATCGGGTAGCGGGGGACCCAGGGGCGCAGTATTTT
cdr3_aa: CASSHRVAGDPGAQYF

d_call: TRBD1
j_call: TRBJ2-7
clone_size: .
v_call: TRBV2
cdr3_nt: TGTGCCACCACAGGACAGGGGGCACAAGAGCAGTACTTC
cdr3_aa: CATTGQGAQEQYF

d_call: TRBD1
j_call: TRBJ1-4
clone_size: few
v_call: TRBV4-1
cdr3_nt: TGCGCCAGCAGCCAAGATACAGGGGTTAATGAAAAACTGTTTTTT
cdr3_aa: CASSQDTGVNEKLFF

d_call: .
j_call: TRBJ2-1
clone_size: .
v_call: TRBV18
cdr3_nt: TGTGCCAGCTCACCTCCGACCCTCGATGAGCAGTTCTTC
cdr3_aa: CASSPPTLDEQFF

d_call: .
j_call: TRBJ2-7
clone_size: few
v_call: TRBV7-3
cdr3_nt: TGTGCCAGCAGCTTAGGCGGGGCAGGCTACGAGCAGTACTTC
cdr3_aa: CASSLGGAGYEQYF

d_call: .
j_call: TRBJ2-7
clone_size: .
v_call: TRBV5-1
cdr3_nt: TGCGCCAGCAGCTCCCTACCCGCGGGAAACCTAGGCGAGCAGTACTTC
cdr3_aa: CASSSLPAGNLGEQYF

d_call: TRBD2
j_call: TRBJ2-1
clone_size: .
v_call: TRBV4-3
cdr3_nt: TGCGCCAGCAGCCGGGGAGGGGCTAGCTCCTACAATGAGCAGTTCTTC
cdr3_aa: CASSRGGASSYNEQFF

d_call: .
j_call: TRBJ2-7
clone_size: .
v_call: TRBV7-2
cdr3_nt: TGTGCCAGCAGCCCCCATAGCTCCCATAGCTCCTACGAGCAGTACTTC
cdr3_aa: CASSPHSSHSSYEQYF

d_call: TRBD1
j_call: TRBJ2-7
clone_size: once
v_call: TRBV5-6
cdr3_nt: TGTGCCAGCAGCTTGGGGACAGGCTACGAGCAGTACTTC
cdr3_aa: CASSLGTGYEQYF

d_call: TRBD1
j_call: TRBJ2-1
clone_size: .
v_call: TRBV5-8
cdr3_nt: TGTGCCAGCAGCTTACGGGGACAGGGGGTTATTGAGCAGTTCTTC
cdr3_aa: CASSLRGQGVIEQFF

d_call: .
j_call: TRBJ1-1
clone_size: .
v_call: TRBV30
cdr3_nt: TGTGCCTGGGAAGTGAGGGAGAAACGGGAAGCTTTCTTT
cdr3_aa: CAWEVREKREAFF

d_call: .
j_call: TRBJ2-1
clone_size: .
v_call: TRBV18
cdr3_nt: TGTGCCAGCTCACCTACTCTGACATATGGGCGCTCCTACAATGAGCAGTTCTTC
cdr3_aa: CASSPTLTYGRSYNEQFF

d_call: .
j_call: TRBJ1-1
clone_size: once
v_call: TRBV2
cdr3_nt: TGTGCCACCTCAGCGGGGACTGGCTTTGGGAACACTGAAGCTTTCTTT
cdr3_aa: CATSAGTGFGNTEAFF

d_call: .
j_call: TRBJ2-5
clone_size: .
v_call: TRBV3-1/TRBV3-2
cdr3_nt: TGTGCCAGCAGGTACGGAGAGACCCAGTACTTC
cdr3_aa: CASRYGETQYF

d_call: TRBD1
j_call: TRBJ1-1
clone_size: few
v_call: TRBV5-6
cdr3_nt: TGTGCCAGCAGCACAGGGGCCCTAGGATGGAACACTGAAGCTTTCTTT
cdr3_aa: CASSTGALGWNTEAFF

d_call: .
j_call: TRBJ1-4
clone_size: .
v_call: TRBV10-2
cdr3_nt: TGCGCCAGCAAGGGCCCCGAACGGACTAATGAAAAACTGTTTTTT
cdr3_aa: CASKGPERTNEKLFF

d_call: .
j_call: TRBJ1-6
clone_size: .
v_call: TRBV27
cdr3_nt: TGTGCCAGCACATCATACAGCTTCACCTATAATTCACCCCTCCACTTT
cdr3_aa: CASTSYSFTYNSPLHF

d_call: .
j_call: TRBJ2-2
clone_size: few
v_call: TRBV11-3
cdr3_nt: TGTGCCAGCAGCTTAGGAGGGCACATGGGGGAGCTGTTTTTT
cdr3_aa: CASSLGGHMGELFF

d_call: .
j_call: TRBJ2-3
clone_size: .
v_call: TRBV7-9
cdr3_nt: TGTGCCAGCAGCCCAAGATCACAGGGCGACACAGATACGCAGTATTTT
cdr3_aa: CASSPRSQGDTDTQYF

d_call: .
j_call: TRBJ2-1
clone_size: .
v_call: TRBV29-1
cdr3_nt: TGCAGCGTTGCTAAACCGGGACTCCACCTTTTGCAGTTCTTC
cdr3_aa: CSVAKPGLHLLQFF